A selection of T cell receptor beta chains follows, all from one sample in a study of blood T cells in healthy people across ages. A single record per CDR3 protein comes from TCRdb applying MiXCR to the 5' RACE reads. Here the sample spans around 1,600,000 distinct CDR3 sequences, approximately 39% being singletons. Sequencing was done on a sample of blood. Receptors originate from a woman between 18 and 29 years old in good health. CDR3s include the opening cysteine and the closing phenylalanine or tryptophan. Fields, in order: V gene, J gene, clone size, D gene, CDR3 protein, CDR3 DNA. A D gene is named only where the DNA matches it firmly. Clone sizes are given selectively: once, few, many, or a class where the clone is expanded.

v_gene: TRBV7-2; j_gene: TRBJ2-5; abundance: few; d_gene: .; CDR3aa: CASSPRYVYETQYF; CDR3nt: TGTGCCAGCAGCCCACGATACGTTTACGAGACCCAGTACTTC
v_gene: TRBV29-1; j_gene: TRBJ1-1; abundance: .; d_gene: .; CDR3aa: CSVQRPLNTEAFF; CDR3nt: TGCAGCGTTCAAAGGCCCCTGAACACTGAAGCTTTCTTT
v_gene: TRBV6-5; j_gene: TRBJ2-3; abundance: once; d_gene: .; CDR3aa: CASSYDPTDTQYF; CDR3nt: TGTGCCAGCAGTTACGATCCAACAGATACGCAGTATTTT
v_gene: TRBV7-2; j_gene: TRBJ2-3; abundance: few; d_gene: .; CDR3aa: CASSRGPSTDTQYF; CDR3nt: TGTGCCAGCAGCAGAGGACCTAGCACAGATACGCAGTATTTT
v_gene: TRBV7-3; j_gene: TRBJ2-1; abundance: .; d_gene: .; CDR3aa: CASSFLSSTEQFF; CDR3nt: TGTGCCAGCAGCTTTCTGTCGAGCACAGAGCAGTTCTTC
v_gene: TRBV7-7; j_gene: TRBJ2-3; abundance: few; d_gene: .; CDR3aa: CASSDGISTDTQYF; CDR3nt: TGTGCTAGCAGCGACGGGATTAGCACAGATACGCAGTATTTT
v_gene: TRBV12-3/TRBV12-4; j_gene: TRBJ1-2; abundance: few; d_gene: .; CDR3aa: CASSPGWPFGYTF; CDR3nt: TGTGCCAGCAGCCCGGGTTGGCCTTTTGGCTACACCTTC
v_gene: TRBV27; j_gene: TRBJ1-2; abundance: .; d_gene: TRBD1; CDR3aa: CASSETGGPGYGYTF; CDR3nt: TGTGCCAGCAGTGAGACAGGGGGCCCGGGATATGGCTACACCTTC
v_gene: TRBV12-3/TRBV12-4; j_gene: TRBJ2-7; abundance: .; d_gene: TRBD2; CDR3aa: CASSWGLVNLEQYF; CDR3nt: TGTGCCAGCAGTTGGGGACTAGTCAACCTTGAGCAGTACTTC
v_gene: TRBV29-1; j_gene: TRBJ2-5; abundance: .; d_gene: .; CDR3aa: CSVGTGPGETQYF; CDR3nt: TGCAGCGTTGGGACGGGCCCGGGAGAGACCCAGTACTTC
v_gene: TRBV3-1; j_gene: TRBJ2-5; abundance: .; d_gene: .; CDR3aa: CASSGGGRYNEQYF; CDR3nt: TGTGCCAGCAGCGGGGGGGGGCGCTACAATGAGCAGTACTTC
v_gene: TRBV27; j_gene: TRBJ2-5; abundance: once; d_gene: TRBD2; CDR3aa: CASSAGTSGVGETQYF; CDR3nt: TGTGCCAGCAGTGCTGGGACTAGCGGGGTGGGAGAGACCCAGTACTTC
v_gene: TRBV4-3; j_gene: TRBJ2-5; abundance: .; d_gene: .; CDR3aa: CASSQDLTSWETQYF; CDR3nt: TGCGCCAGCAGCCAAGATCTCACTAGCTGGGAGACCCAGTACTTC